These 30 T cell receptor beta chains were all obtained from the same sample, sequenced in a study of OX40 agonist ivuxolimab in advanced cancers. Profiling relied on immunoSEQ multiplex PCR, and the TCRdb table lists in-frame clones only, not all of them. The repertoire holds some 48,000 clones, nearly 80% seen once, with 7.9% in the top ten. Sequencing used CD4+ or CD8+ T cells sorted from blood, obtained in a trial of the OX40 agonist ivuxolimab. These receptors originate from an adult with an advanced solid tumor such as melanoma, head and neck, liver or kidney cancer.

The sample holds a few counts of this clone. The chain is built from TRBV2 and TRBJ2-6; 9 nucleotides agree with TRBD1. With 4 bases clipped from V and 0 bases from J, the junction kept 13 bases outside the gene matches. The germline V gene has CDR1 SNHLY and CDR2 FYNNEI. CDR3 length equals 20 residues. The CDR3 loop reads CASSARRTGTGSSGANVLTF. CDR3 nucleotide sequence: TGTGCCAGCAGTGCCCGGCGGACCGGGACAGGGAGCTCTGGGGCCAACGTCCTGACTTTC.

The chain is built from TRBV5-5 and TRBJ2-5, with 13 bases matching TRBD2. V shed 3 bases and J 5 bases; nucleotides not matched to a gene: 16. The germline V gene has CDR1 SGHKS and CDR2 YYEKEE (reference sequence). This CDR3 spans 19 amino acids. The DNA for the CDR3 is TGTGCCAGCAGCTCGATTCGCGGACTAGCGGGAGACATTGGGGAGACCCAGTACTTC. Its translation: CASSSIRGLAGDIGETQYF.

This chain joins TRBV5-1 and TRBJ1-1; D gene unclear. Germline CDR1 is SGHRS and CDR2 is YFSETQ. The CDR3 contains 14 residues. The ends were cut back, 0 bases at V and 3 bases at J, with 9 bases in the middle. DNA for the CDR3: TGCGCCAGCAGCTTGGATGGGCGGGACACTGAAGCTTTCTTT. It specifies CASSLDGRDTEAFF.

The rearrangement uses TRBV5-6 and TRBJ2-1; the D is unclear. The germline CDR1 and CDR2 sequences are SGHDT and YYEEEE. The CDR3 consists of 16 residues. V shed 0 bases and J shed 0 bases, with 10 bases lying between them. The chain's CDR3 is CASSLEQFGSYNEQFF. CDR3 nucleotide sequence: TGTGCCAGCAGCTTGGAACAGTTCGGCTCCTACAATGAGCAGTTCTTC.

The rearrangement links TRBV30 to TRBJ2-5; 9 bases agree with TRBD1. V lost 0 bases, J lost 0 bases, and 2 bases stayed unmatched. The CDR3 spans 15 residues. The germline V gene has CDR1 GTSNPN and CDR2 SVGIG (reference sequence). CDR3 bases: TGTGCCTGGAGTGTACAGGGGGCCCACCAAGAGACCCAGTACTTC. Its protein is CAWSVQGAHQETQYF.

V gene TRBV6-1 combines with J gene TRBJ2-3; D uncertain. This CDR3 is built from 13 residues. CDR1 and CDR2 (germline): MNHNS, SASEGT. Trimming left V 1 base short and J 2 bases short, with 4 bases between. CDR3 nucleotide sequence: TGTGCCAGCAGTGAAGTACCCACAGATACGCAGTATTTT. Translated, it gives CASSEVPTDTQYF.

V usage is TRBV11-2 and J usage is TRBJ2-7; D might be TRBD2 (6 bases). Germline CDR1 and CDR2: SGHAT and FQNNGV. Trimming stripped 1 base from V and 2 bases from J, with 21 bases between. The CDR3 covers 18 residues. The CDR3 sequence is CASSLGGGGSSAPYEQYF. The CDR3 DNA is TGTGCCAGCAGCTTAGGAGGTGGTGGGTCTAGCGCACCCTACGAGCAGTACTTC.

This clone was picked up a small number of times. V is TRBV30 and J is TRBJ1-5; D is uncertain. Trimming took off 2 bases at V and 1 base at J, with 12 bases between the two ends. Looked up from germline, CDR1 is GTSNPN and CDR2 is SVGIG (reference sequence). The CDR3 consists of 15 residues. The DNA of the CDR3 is TGTGCCTGGAGTCCTCCGGGAGGGAGCAATCAGCCCCAGCATTTT. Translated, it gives CAWSPPGGSNQPQHF.

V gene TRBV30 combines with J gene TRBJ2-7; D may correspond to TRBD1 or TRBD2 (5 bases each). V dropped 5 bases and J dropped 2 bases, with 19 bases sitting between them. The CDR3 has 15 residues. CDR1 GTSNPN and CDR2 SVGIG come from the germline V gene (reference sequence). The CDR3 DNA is TGTGCCTGGGCAAAATCCGGGACGGCCACCTACGAGCAGTACTTC. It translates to CAWAKSGTATYEQYF.

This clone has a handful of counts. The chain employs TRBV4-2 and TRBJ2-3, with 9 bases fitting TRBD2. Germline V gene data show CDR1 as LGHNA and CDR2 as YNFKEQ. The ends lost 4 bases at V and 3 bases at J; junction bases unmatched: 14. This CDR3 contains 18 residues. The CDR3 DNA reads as TGTGCCAGCAGCCGGGGAATAGCGGGAGCAGGGAGGACAGATACGCAGTATTTT. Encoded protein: CASSRGIAGAGRTDTQYF.

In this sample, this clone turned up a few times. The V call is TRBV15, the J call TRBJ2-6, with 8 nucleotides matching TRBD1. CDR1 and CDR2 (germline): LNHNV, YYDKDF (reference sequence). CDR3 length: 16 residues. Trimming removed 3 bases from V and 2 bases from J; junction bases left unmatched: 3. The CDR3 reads CATSRWDRTGANVLTF. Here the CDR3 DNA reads TGTGCCACCAGCAGGTGGGACAGGACTGGGGCCAACGTCCTGACTTTC.

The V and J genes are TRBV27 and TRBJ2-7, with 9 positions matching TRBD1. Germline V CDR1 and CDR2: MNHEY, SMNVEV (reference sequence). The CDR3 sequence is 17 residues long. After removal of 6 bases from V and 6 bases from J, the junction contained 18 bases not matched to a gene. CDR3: CASSKGQGGGLTGEQYF. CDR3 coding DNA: TGTGCCAGCAGCAAGGGACAGGGTGGAGGTCTTACGGGCGAGCAGTACTTC.

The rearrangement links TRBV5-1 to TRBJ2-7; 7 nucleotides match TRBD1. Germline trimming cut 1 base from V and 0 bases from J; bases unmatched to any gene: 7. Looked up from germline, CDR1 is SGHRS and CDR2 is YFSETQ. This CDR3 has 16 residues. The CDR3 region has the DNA TGCGCCAGCAGCTTGTCGGCAGGGGGTAGCTCCTACGAGCAGTACTTC. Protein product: CASSLSAGGSSYEQYF.

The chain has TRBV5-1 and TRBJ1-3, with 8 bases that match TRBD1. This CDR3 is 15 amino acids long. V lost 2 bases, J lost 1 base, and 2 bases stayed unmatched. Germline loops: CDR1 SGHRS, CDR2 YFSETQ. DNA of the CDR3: TGCGCCAGCAGCTTACAGGGGGAATCTGGAAACACCATATATTTT. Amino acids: CASSLQGESGNTIYF. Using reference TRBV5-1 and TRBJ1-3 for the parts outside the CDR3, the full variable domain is KAGVTQTPRYLIKTRGQQVTLSCSPISGHRSVSWYQQTPGQGLQFLFEYFSETQRNKGNFPGRFSGRQFSNSRSEMNVSTLELGDSALYLCASSLQGESGNTIYFGEGSWLTVV.

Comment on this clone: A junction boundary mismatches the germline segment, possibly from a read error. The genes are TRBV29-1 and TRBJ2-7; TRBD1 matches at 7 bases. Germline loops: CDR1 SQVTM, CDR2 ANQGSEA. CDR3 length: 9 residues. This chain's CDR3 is CSVIRGMSF. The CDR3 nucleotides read TGCAGCGTAATCAGGGGGATGAGCTTC.

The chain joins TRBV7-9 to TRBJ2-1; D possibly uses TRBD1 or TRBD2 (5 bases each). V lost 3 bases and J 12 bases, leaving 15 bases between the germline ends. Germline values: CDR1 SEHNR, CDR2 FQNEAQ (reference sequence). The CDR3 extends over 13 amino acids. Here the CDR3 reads CASSFFSVGGQFF. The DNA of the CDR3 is TGTGCCAGCAGCTTCTTTAGTGTTGGGGGGCAGTTCTTC. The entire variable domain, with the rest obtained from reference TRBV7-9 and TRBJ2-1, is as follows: DTGVSQNPRHKITKRGQNVTFRCDPISEHNRLYWYRQTLGQGPEFLTYFQNEAQLEKSRLLSDRFSAERPKGSFSTLEIQRTEQGDSAMYLCASSFFSVGGQFFGPGTRLTVL.

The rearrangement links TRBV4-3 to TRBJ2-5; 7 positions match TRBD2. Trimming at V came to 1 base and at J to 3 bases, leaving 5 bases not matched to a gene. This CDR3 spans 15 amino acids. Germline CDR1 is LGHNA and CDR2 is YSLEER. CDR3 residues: CASSQVPSGEETQYF. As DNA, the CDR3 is TGCGCCAGCAGCCAAGTCCCCAGCGGGGAAGAGACCCAGTACTTC.

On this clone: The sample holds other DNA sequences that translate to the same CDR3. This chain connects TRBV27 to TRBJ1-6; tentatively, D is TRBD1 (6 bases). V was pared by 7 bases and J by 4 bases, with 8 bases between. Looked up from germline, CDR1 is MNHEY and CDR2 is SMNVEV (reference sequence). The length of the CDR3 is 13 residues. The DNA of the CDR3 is TGTGCCAGCAAGCAGGGGTATAATTCACCCCTCCACTTT. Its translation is CASKQGYNSPLHF.

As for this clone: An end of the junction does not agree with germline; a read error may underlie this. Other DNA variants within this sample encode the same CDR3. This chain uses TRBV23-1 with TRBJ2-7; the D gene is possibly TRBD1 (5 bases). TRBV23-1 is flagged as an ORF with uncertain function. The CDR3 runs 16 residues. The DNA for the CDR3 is TGCGCCAGCAGTCATACCATACAGGTCCGATCCTACGAGCAGTACTTT. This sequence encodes CASSHTIQVRSYEQYF.

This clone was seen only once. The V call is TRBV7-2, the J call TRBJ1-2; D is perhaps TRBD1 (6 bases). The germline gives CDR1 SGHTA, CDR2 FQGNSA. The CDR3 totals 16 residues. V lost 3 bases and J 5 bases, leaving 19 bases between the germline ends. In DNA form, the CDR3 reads TGTGCCAGCAGCTTGACTATTACAGGGCGCCAATATGGCTACACCTTC. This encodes CASSLTITGRQYGYTF. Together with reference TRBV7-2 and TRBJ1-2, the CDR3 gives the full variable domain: GAGVSQSPSNKVTEKGKDVELRCDPISGHTALYWYRQSLGQGLEFLIYFQGNSAPDKSGLPSDRFSAERTGGSVSTLTIQRTQQEDSAVYLCASSLTITGRQYGYTFGSGTRLTVV.

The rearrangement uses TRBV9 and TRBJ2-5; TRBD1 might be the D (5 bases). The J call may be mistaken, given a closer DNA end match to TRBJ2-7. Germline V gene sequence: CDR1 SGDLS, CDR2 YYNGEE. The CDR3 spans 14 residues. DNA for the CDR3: TGTGCCAGCAGCCCTTTTGGGGCGACCTACGAGCAGTACTTC. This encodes CASSPFGATYEQYF.

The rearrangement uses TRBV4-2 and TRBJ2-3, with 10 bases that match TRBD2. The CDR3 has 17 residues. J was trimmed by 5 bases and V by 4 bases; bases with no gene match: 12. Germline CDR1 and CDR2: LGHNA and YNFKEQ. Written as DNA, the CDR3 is TGTGCCAGCAGCCTCCAAACTAGCGGGAAGTTTCAAGATACGCAGTATTTT. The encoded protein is CASSLQTSGKFQDTQYF.

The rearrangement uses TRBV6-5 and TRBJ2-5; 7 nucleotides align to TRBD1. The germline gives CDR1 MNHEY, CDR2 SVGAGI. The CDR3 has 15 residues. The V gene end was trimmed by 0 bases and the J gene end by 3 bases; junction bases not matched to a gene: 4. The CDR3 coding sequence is TGTGCCAGCAGTTACTCCGGGACAGCGAAAGAGACCCAGTACTTC. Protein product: CASSYSGTAKETQYF.

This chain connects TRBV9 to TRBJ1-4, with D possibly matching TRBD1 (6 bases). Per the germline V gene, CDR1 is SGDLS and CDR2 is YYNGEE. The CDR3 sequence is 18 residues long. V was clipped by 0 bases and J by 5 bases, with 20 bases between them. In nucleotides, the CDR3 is TGTGCCAGCAGCGTAGGAGCTTACGTGGGGGCCGTGAATGAAAAACTGTTTTTT. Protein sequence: CASSVGAYVGAVNEKLFF.

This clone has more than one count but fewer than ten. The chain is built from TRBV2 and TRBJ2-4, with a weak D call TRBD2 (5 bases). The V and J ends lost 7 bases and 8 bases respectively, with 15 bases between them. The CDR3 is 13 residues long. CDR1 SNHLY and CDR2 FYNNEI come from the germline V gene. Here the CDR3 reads CASKAGGGDIQYF. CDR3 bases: TGTGCCAGCAAAGCTGGAGGTGGGGACATTCAGTACTTC. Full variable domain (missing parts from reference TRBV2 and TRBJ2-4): EPEVTQTPSHQVTQMGQEVILRCVPISNHLYFYWYRQILGQKVEFLVSFYNNEISEKSEIFDDQFSVERPDGSNFTLKIRSTKLEDSAMYFCASKAGGGDIQYFGAGTRLSVL.

CDR3 sequence: CASRLGTGGAYGYTF. CDR3 DNA: TGCGCCAGCAGATTAGGGACAGGGGGCGCCTATGGCTACACCTTC. The chain recombines TRBV5-1 with TRBJ1-2; 12 bases align to TRBD1. J lost 4 bases, V lost 5 bases, and 6 bases had no gene match. The length of the CDR3 is 15 residues. The V gene's germline CDR1 is SGHRS and CDR2 YFSETQ.

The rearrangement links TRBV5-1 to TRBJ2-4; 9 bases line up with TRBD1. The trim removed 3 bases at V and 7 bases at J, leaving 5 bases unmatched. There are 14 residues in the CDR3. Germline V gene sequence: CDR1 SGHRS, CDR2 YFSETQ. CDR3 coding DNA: TGCGCCAGCAGCTCGGGACAGGGACGGAACATTCAGTACTTC. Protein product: CASSSGQGRNIQYF.

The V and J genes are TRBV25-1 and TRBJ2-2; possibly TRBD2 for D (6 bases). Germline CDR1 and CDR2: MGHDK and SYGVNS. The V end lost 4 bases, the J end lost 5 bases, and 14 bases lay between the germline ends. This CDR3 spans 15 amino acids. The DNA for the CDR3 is TGTGCCAGCAGTGCCACCGGGACTGCTACCGGGGAGCTGTTTTTT. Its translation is CASSATGTATGELFF.

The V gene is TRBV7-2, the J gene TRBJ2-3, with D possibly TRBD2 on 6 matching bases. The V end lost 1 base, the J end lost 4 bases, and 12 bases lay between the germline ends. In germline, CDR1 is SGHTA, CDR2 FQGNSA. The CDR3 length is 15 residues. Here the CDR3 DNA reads TGTGCCAGCAGCTTAGTAACGGGAGCCGCAGATACGCAGTATTTT. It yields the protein CASSLVTGAADTQYF.

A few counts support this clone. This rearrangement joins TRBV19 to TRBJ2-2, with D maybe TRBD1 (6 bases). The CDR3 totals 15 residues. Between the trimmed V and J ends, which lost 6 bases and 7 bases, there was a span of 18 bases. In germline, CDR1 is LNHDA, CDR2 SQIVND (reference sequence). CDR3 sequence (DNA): TGTGCCAGTAGGACAATGGAGTCAGGGGTCGGGGAGCTGTTTTTT. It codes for CASRTMESGVGELFF. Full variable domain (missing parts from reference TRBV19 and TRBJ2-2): DGGITQSPKYLFRKEGQNVTLSCEQNLNHDAMYWYRQDPGQGLRLIYYSQIVNDFQKGDIAEGYSVSREKKESFPLTVTSAQKNPTAFYLCASRTMESGVGELFFGEGSRLTVL.